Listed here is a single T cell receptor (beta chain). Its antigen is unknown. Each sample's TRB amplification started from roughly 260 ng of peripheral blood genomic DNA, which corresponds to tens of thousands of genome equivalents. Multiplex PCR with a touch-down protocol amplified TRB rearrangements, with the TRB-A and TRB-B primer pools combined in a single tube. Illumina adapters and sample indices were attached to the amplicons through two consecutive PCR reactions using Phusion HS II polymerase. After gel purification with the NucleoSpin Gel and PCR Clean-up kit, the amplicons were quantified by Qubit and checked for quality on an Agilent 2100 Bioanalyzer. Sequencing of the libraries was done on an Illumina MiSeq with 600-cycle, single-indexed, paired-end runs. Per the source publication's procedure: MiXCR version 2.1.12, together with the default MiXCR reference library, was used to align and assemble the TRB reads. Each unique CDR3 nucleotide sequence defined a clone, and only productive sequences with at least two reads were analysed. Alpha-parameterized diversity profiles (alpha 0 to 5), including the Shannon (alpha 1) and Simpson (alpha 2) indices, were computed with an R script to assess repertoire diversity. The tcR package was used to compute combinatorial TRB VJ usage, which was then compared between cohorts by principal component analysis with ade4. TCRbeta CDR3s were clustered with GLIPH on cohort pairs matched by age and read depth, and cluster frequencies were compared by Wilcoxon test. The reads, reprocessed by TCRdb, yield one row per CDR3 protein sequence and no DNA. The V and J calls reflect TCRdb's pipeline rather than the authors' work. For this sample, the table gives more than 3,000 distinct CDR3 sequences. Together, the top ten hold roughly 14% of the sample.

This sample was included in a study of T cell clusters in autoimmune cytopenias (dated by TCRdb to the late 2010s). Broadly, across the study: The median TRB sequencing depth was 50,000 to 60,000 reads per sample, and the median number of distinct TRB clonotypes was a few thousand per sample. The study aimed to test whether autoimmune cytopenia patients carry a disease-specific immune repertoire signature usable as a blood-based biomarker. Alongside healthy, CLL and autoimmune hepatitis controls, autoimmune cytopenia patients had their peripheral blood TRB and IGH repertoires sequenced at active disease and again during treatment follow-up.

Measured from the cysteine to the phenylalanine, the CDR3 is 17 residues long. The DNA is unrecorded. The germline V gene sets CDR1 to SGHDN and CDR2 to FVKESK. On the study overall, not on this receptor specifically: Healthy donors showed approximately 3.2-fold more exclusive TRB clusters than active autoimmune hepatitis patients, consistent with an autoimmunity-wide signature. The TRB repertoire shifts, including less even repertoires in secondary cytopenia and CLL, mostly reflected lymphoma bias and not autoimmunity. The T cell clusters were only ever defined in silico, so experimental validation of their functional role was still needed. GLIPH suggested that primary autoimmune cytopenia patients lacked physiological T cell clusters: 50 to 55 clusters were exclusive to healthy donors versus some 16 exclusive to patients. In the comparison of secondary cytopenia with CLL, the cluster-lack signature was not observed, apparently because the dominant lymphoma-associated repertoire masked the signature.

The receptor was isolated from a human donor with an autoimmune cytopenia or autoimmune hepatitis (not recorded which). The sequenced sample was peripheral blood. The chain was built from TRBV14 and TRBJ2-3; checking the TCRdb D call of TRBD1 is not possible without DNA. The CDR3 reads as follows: CASSQRHSGRGSDTQYF.